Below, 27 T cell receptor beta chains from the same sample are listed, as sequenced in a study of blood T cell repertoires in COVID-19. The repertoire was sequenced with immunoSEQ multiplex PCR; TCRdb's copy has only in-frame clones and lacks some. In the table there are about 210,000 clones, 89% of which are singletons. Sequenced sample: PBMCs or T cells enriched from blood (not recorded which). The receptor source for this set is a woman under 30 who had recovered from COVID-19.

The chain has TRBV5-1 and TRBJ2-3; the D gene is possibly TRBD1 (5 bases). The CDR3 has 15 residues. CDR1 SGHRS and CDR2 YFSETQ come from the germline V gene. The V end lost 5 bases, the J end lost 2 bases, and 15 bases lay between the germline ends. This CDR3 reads CASRPDRRATDTQYF. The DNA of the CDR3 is TGCGCCAGCAGGCCCGACAGACGAGCCACAGATACGCAGTATTTT.

CDR3 coding DNA: TGTGCCAGCAGTGGGGCCCGCGGCAGGTCGGACATTCAGTACTTC. This translates into CASSGARGRSDIQYF. The chain carries TRBV28 and TRBJ2-4; D perhaps matches TRBD1 (5 bases). V was cut by 5 bases and J by 8 bases, with 19 bases left in between. The CDR3 is made up of 15 amino acids. CDR1 and CDR2 from the germline V gene are MDHEN and SYDVKM.

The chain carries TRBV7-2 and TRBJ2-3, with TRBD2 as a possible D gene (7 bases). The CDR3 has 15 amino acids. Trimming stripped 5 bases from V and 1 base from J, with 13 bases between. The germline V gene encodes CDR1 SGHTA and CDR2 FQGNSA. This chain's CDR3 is CASSPSGTRTDTQYF. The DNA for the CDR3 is TGTGCCAGCAGCCCAAGCGGGACACGCACAGATACGCAGTATTTT.

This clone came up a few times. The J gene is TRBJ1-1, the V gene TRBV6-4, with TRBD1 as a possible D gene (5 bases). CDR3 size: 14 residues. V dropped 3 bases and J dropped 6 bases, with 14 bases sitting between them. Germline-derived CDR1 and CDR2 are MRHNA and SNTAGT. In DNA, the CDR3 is TGTGCCAGCAGTGAATCGACAGAATCCCCTGAAGCTTTCTTT. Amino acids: CASSESTESPEAFF.

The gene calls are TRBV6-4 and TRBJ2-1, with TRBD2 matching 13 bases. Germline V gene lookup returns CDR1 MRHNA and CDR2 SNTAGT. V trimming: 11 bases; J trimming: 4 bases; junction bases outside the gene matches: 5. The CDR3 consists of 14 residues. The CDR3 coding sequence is TGTGCCGGCCGGGGACTAGCGGGGTACAATGAGCAGTTCTTC. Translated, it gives CAGRGLAGYNEQFF.

Here the CDR3 reads CAISGQGGPNEQFF. Here the CDR3 DNA reads TGTGCCATCAGTGGACAGGGGGGTCCCAATGAGCAGTTCTTC. The genes are TRBV10-3 and TRBJ2-1; 9 bases match TRBD1. The length of the CDR3 is 14 residues. The trim removed 4 bases at V and 6 bases at J, leaving 4 bases unmatched. CDR1 is ENHRY, CDR2 SYGVKD, per germline.

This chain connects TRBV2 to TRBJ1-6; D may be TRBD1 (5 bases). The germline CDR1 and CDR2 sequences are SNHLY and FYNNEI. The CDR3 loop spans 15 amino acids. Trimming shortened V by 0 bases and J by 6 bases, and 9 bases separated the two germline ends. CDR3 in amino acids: CASSEAHRPNSPLHF. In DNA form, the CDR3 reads TGTGCCAGCAGTGAAGCTCACAGGCCTAATTCACCCCTCCACTTT.

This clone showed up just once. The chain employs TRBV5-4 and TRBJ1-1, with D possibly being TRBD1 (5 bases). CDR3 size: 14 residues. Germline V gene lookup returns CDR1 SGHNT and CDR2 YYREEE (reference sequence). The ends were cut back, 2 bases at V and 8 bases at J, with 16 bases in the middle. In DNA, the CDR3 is TGTGCCAGCAGCTTACCCTCTACCAGGGTAGAAGCTTTCTTT. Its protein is CASSLPSTRVEAFF.

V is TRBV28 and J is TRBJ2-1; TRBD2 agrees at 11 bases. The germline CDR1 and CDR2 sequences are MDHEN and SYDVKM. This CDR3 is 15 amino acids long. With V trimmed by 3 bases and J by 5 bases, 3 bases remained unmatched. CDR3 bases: TGTGCCAGCAGTTTTAGCGGGGGGGCGAACAATGAGCAGTTCTTC. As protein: CASSFSGGANNEQFF.

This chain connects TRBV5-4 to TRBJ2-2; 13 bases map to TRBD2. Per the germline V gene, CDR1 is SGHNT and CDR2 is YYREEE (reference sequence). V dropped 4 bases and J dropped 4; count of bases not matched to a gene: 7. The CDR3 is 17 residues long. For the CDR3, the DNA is TGTGCCAGCAGCCCGCCGGGACTAGCGGGGATCACCGGGGAGCTGTTTTTT. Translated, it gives CASSPPGLAGITGELFF.

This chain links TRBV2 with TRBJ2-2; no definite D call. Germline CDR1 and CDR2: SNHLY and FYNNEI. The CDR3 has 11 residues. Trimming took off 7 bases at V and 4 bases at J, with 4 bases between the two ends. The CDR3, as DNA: TGTGCCAGCACCGGCACCGGGGAGCTGTTTTTT. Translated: CASTGTGELFF.

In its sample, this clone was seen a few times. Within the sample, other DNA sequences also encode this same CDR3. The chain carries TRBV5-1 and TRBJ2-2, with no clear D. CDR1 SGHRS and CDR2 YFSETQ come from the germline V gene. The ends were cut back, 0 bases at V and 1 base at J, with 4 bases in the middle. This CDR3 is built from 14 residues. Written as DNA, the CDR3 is TGCGCCAGCAGCTTGGGACAGAACACCGGGGAGCTGTTTTTT. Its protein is CASSLGQNTGELFF.

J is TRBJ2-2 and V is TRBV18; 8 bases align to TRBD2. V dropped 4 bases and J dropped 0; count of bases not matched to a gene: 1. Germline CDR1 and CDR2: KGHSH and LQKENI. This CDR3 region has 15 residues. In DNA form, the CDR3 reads TGTGCCAGCTCACAAGCGGGGGCGAACACCGGGGAGCTGTTTTTT. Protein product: CASSQAGANTGELFF. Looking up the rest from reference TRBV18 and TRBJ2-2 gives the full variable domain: NAGVMQNPRHLVRRRGQEARLRCSPMKGHSHVYWYRQLPEEGLKFMVYLQKENIIDESGMPKERFSAEFPKEGPSILRIQQVVRGDSAAYFCASSQAGANTGELFFGEGSRLTVL.

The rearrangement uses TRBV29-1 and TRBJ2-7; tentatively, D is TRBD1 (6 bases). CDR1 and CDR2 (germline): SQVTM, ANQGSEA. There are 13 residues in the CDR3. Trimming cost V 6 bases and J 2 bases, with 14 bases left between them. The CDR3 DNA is TGCAGCGTGGATGGCGGACAGACCTACGAGCAGTACTTC. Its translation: CSVDGGQTYEQYF.

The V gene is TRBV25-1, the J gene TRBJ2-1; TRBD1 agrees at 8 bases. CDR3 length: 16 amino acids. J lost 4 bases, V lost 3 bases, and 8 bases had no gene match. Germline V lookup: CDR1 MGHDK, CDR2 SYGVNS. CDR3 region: CASSDDDRGYYNEQFF. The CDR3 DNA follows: TGTGCCAGCAGTGATGACGACAGGGGATATTACAATGAGCAGTTCTTC.

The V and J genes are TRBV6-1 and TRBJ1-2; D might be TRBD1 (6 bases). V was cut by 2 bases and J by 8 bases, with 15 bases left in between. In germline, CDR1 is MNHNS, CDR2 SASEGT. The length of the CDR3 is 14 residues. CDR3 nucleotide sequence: TGTGCCAGCAGTGAAAGGGGGGGCCGAGGAGGCTACACCTTC. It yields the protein CASSERGGRGGYTF.

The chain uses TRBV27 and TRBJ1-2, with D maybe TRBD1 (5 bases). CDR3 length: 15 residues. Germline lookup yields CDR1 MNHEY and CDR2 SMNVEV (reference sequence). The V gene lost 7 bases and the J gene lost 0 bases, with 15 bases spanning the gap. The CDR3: CASTSADSPNYGYTF. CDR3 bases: TGTGCCAGCACCTCCGCCGACAGCCCTAACTATGGCTACACCTTC.

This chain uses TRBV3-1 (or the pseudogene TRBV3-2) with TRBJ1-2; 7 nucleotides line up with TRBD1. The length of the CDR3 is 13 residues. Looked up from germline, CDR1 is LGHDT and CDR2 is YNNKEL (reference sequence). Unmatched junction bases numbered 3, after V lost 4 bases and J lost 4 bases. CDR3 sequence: CASSPGTVYGYTF. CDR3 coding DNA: TGTGCCAGCAGCCCCGGGACAGTCTATGGCTACACCTTC.

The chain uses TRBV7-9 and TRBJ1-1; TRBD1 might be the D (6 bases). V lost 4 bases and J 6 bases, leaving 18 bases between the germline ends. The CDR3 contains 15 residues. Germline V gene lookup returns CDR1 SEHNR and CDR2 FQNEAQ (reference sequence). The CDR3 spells CASSSLNNRDAEAFF. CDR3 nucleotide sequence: TGTGCCAGCAGCTCGCTTAATAACAGGGACGCTGAAGCTTTCTTT. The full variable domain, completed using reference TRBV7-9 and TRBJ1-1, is DTGVSQNPRHKITKRGQNVTFRCDPISEHNRLYWYRQTLGQGPEFLTYFQNEAQLEKSRLLSDRFSAERPKGSFSTLEIQRTEQGDSAMYLCASSSLNNRDAEAFFGQGTRLTVV.

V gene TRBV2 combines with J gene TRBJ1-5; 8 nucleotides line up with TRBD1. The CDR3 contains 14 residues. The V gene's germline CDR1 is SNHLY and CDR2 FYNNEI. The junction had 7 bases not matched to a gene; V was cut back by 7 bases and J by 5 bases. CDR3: CASNPDRVDQPQHF. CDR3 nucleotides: TGTGCCAGCAACCCGGACAGGGTGGATCAGCCCCAGCATTTT.

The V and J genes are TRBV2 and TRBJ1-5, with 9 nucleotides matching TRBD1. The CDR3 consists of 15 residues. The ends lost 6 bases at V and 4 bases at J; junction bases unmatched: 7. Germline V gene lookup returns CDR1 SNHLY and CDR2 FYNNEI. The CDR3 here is CASRTGQGPNQPQHF. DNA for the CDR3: TGTGCCAGCAGAACTGGACAGGGGCCAAATCAGCCCCAGCATTTT.

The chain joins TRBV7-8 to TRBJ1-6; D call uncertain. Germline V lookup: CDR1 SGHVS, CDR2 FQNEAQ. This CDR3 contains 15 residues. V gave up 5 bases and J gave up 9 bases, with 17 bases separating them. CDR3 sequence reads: CASSGDTPGSSPLHF. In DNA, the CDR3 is TGTGCCAGCAGCGGAGACACCCCGGGGAGTTCACCCCTCCACTTT.

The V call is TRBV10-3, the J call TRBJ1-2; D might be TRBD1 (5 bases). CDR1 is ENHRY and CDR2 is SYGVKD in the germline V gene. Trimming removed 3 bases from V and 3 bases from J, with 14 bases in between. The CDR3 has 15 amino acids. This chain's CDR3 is CAISDSGGRDYGYTF. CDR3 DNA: TGTGCCATCAGTGACTCCGGGGGGAGGGACTATGGCTACACCTTC.

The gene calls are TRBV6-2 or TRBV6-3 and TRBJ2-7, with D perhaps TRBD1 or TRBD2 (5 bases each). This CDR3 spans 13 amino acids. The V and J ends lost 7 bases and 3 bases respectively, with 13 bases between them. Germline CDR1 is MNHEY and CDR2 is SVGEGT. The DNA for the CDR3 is TGTGCCAGCACCCCAGGGAGCTTCTACGAGCAGTACTTC. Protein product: CASTPGSFYEQYF.

CDR3 in DNA: TGTGCCAGCAGTGATCAGGGGTCTGGCTACACCTTC. Translated, it gives CASSDQGSGYTF. The chain recombines TRBV12-3 or TRBV12-4 with TRBJ1-2; D is perhaps TRBD1 (6 bases). CDR3 size: 12 residues. Trimming pared 5 bases from V and 7 bases from J, leaving 11 bases between.

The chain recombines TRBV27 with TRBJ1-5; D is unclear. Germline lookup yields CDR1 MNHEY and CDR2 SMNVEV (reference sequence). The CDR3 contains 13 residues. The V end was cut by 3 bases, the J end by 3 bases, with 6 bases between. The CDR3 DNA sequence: TGTGCCAGCAGTTTGAGGGTCAATCAGCCCCAGCATTTT. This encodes CASSLRVNQPQHF.

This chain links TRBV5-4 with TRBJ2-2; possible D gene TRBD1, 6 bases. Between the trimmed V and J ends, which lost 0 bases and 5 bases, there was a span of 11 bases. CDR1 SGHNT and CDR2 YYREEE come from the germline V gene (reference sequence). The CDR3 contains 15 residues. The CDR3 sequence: CASSLDREFTGELFF. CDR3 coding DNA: TGTGCCAGCAGCTTGGACAGGGAATTTACCGGGGAGCTGTTTTTT.